These T cell receptor beta chains were read from a single sample in a study of T cells in Graves' hyperthyroidism and ophthalmopathy. One entry per CDR3 protein, called by TCRdb with MiXCR from the multiplex PCR reads. The sample holds around 690,000 distinct CDR3 sequences, approximately 15% seen once. Source material: blood. The receptor set was obtained from a man aged 45-60 years with Graves' hyperthyroidism. CDR3s include the opening cysteine and the closing phenylalanine or tryptophan. Fields, in order: J gene, clone size, V gene, D gene, CDR3 protein, CDR3 DNA. D genes are given only for firm matches. Clone size is stated in some rows and not others, as once, few, many or a class when expanded.

J gene: TRBJ2-1; clone size: few; V gene: TRBV20-1; D gene: TRBD2; CDR3 protein: CSATIQREYNEQFF; CDR3 DNA: TGCAGTGCTACAATCCAGCGGGAATACAATGAGCAGTTCTTC
J gene: TRBJ2-5; clone size: many; V gene: TRBV20-1; D gene: TRBD2; CDR3 protein: CSARDNPAGNQETQYF; CDR3 DNA: TGCAGTGCTAGAGATAATCCAGCGGGGAACCAAGAGACCCAGTACTTC
J gene: TRBJ2-7; clone size: many; V gene: TRBV10-3; D gene: -; CDR3 protein: CAISESAGQFLYEQYF; CDR3 DNA: TGTGCCATCAGTGAGTCCGCAGGCCAGTTCCTGTACGAGCAGTACTTC
J gene: TRBJ1-4; clone size: -; V gene: TRBV27; D gene: -; CDR3 protein: CASSPLGADEKLFF; CDR3 DNA: TGTGCCAGCAGTCCCCTGGGGGCAGATGAAAAACTGTTTTTT
J gene: TRBJ1-3; clone size: -; V gene: TRBV2; D gene: TRBD1; CDR3 protein: CASSRDRVGVGNTIYF; CDR3 DNA: TGTGCCAGCAGTCGAGACAGGGTAGGAGTTGGAAACACCATATATTTT
J gene: TRBJ1-2; clone size: many; V gene: TRBV27; D gene: -; CDR3 protein: CASSPDRPYGYTF; CDR3 DNA: TGTGCCAGCAGTCCGGACAGACCTTATGGCTACACCTTC
J gene: TRBJ2-7; clone size: many; V gene: TRBV28; D gene: -; CDR3 protein: CASSSGGTDSYEQYF; CDR3 DNA: TGTGCCAGCAGTTCCGGAGGGACAGATTCCTACGAGCAGTACTTC
J gene: TRBJ1-5; clone size: -; V gene: TRBV19; D gene: -; CDR3 protein: CASRRVGQQPQHF; CDR3 DNA: TGTGCCAGTAGGCGTGTGGGCCAGCAGCCCCAGCATTTT
J gene: TRBJ1-5; clone size: few; V gene: TRBV28; D gene: -; CDR3 protein: CASSTGWEFNQPQHF; CDR3 DNA: TGTGCCAGCAGTACAGGGTGGGAGTTTAATCAGCCCCAGCATTTT
J gene: TRBJ1-1; clone size: few; V gene: TRBV24-1; D gene: -; CDR3 protein: CATRDRPNTEAFF; CDR3 DNA: TGTGCCACCCGCGACAGGCCGAACACTGAAGCTTTCTTT
J gene: TRBJ2-1; clone size: many; V gene: TRBV20-1; D gene: -; CDR3 protein: CSANNMVAYNEQFF; CDR3 DNA: TGCAGTGCCAATAACATGGTTGCCTACAATGAGCAGTTCTTC
J gene: TRBJ2-2; clone size: -; V gene: TRBV9; D gene: TRBD2; CDR3 protein: CASSVGGTSNTGELFF; CDR3 DNA: TGTGCCAGCAGCGTAGGAGGGACTAGTAACACCGGGGAGCTGTTTTTT
J gene: TRBJ2-1; clone size: many; V gene: TRBV7-2; D gene: TRBD2; CDR3 protein: CASSRPSGMSSYNEQFF; CDR3 DNA: TGTGCCAGCAGCCGGCCTAGCGGGATGAGCTCCTACAATGAGCAGTTCTTC
J gene: TRBJ1-1; clone size: many; V gene: TRBV12-3/TRBV12-4; D gene: TRBD1; CDR3 protein: CASSPGTGAIIAFF; CDR3 DNA: TGTGCCAGCAGCCCCGGGACAGGGGCGATAATAGCTTTCTTT
J gene: TRBJ2-7; clone size: many; V gene: TRBV28; D gene: -; CDR3 protein: CASSPPHPNGPSYEQYF; CDR3 DNA: TGTGCCAGCAGTCCACCACACCCGAACGGGCCCTCCTACGAGCAGTACTTC
J gene: TRBJ2-2; clone size: -; V gene: TRBV20-1; D gene: -; CDR3 protein: CSAHGGGRGRTNTGELFF; CDR3 DNA: TGCAGTGCCCATGGAGGGGGTCGGGGACGGACGAACACCGGGGAGCTGTTTTTT
J gene: TRBJ2-7; clone size: many; V gene: TRBV28; D gene: -; CDR3 protein: CASSSEVRPYEQYF; CDR3 DNA: TGTGCCAGCAGTTCCGAGGTTCGCCCCTACGAGCAGTACTTC
J gene: TRBJ2-3; clone size: -; V gene: TRBV5-1; D gene: TRBD2; CDR3 protein: CASSLVPAGGSTDTQYF; CDR3 DNA: TGCGCCAGCAGCTTGGTCCCAGCGGGAGGAAGCACAGATACGCAGTATTTT
J gene: TRBJ2-1; clone size: many; V gene: TRBV4-3; D gene: -; CDR3 protein: CASSQGNEQFF; CDR3 DNA: TGTGCCAGCAGCCAGGGAAACGAGCAGTTCTTC
J gene: TRBJ2-1; clone size: many; V gene: TRBV7-3; D gene: -; CDR3 protein: CASSLTRAGANEQFF; CDR3 DNA: TGTGCCAGCAGCTTAACGAGGGCAGGGGCTAACGAGCAGTTCTTC
J gene: TRBJ1-1; clone size: -; V gene: TRBV10-2; D gene: -; CDR3 protein: CASTDGPTEAFF; CDR3 DNA: TGCGCCAGCACCGATGGGCCCACTGAAGCTTTCTTT
J gene: TRBJ1-4; clone size: -; V gene: TRBV5-1; D gene: -; CDR3 protein: CASSVSAGYNEKLFF; CDR3 DNA: TGCGCCAGCAGCGTGTCAGCGGGCTATAATGAAAAACTGTTTTTT
J gene: TRBJ2-1; clone size: -; V gene: TRBV12-3/TRBV12-4; D gene: TRBD2; CDR3 protein: CASSFGLAGGYFSYNEQFF; CDR3 DNA: TGTGCCAGCAGTTTCGGACTAGCGGGAGGGTATTTTTCCTACAATGAGCAGTTCTTC
J gene: TRBJ2-1; clone size: -; V gene: TRBV5-1; D gene: TRBD2; CDR3 protein: CASSVATSGSLFF; CDR3 DNA: TGCGCCAGCAGCGTTGCGACTAGCGGGAGTTTGTTCTTC
J gene: TRBJ2-6; clone size: few; V gene: TRBV20-1; D gene: -; CDR3 protein: CSARINGFSGANVLTF; CDR3 DNA: TGCAGTGCTAGAATAAACGGATTCTCTGGGGCCAACGTCCTGACTTTC
J gene: TRBJ2-5; clone size: many; V gene: TRBV30; D gene: TRBD2; CDR3 protein: CAWTIGLAGGETQYF; CDR3 DNA: TGTGCCTGGACCATAGGACTAGCGGGAGGGGAGACCCAGTACTTC
J gene: TRBJ2-5; clone size: many; V gene: TRBV27; D gene: -; CDR3 protein: CASSFLRAPIETQYF; CDR3 DNA: TGTGCCAGCAGTTTCCTGCGAGCGCCGATAGAGACCCAGTACTTC
J gene: TRBJ2-2; clone size: many; V gene: TRBV6-2/TRBV6-3; D gene: -; CDR3 protein: CASSYLGTGELFF; CDR3 DNA: TGTGCCAGCAGTTACTTGGGCACCGGGGAGCTGTTTTTT
J gene: TRBJ2-3; clone size: few; V gene: TRBV5-5; D gene: -; CDR3 protein: CASSLVGGVGDTQYF; CDR3 DNA: TGTGCCAGCAGCTTGGTAGGGGGAGTAGGAGATACGCAGTATTTT
J gene: TRBJ2-1; clone size: few; V gene: TRBV19; D gene: TRBD2; CDR3 protein: CASSLPTTSGARDEQFF; CDR3 DNA: TGTGCCAGTAGTCTTCCAACTACTAGCGGGGCCCGGGATGAGCAGTTCTTC
J gene: TRBJ1-5; clone size: many; V gene: TRBV6-1; D gene: -; CDR3 protein: CASSPLLGARSNQPQHF; CDR3 DNA: TGTGCCAGCAGTCCCCTTTTGGGGGCTCGTAGCAATCAGCCCCAGCATTTT
J gene: TRBJ2-5; clone size: many; V gene: TRBV7-8; D gene: -; CDR3 protein: CATEETQYF; CDR3 DNA: TGTGCCACCGAAGAGACCCAGTACTTC
J gene: TRBJ1-2; clone size: -; V gene: TRBV3-1; D gene: TRBD1; CDR3 protein: CASSQRAGGNYGYTF; CDR3 DNA: TGTGCCAGCAGCCAAAGGGCAGGGGGCAACTATGGCTACACCTTC
J gene: TRBJ1-1; clone size: many; V gene: TRBV5-8; D gene: -; CDR3 protein: CASGPPDRLNTEAFF; CDR3 DNA: TGTGCCAGCGGACCTCCCGACAGGCTGAACACTGAAGCTTTCTTT
J gene: TRBJ2-6; clone size: few; V gene: TRBV24-1; D gene: TRBD1; CDR3 protein: CATSDPGTVPSGANVLTF; CDR3 DNA: TGTGCCACCAGTGATCCCGGGACAGTGCCCTCTGGGGCCAACGTCCTGACTTTC
J gene: TRBJ1-1; clone size: few; V gene: TRBV12-3/TRBV12-4; D gene: -; CDR3 protein: CASSSFLGMNTEAFF; CDR3 DNA: TGTGCCAGCAGTTCCTTTTTGGGCATGAACACTGAAGCTTTCTTT
J gene: TRBJ1-3; clone size: few; V gene: TRBV14; D gene: -; CDR3 protein: CASSQDSTTGNTIYF; CDR3 DNA: TGTGCCAGCAGCCAAGATTCCACTACTGGAAACACCATATATTTT
J gene: TRBJ2-7; clone size: few; V gene: TRBV29-1; D gene: -; CDR3 protein: CSAMGRDVYEQYF; CDR3 DNA: TGCAGCGCTATGGGCCGAGATGTGTACGAGCAGTACTTC
J gene: TRBJ1-2; clone size: -; V gene: TRBV6-1; D gene: -; CDR3 protein: CASSDQMLVYGYTFGGYTF; CDR3 DNA: -
J gene: TRBJ2-7; clone size: few; V gene: TRBV4-1; D gene: -; CDR3 protein: CASSQEGVHEQYF; CDR3 DNA: TGCGCCAGCAGCCAGGAGGGGGTCCACGAGCAGTACTTC
J gene: TRBJ1-5; clone size: many; V gene: TRBV28; D gene: -; CDR3 protein: CASSLTVRQPQHF; CDR3 DNA: TGTGCCAGCAGCCTGACAGTTCGTCAGCCCCAGCATTTT
J gene: TRBJ2-7; clone size: many; V gene: TRBV7-8; D gene: TRBD1; CDR3 protein: CASSPTLGTAYEQYF; CDR3 DNA: TGTGCCAGCAGCCCGACGCTGGGGACAGCCTACGAGCAGTACTTC
J gene: TRBJ2-7; clone size: many; V gene: TRBV5-1; D gene: -; CDR3 protein: CASSLGVNSYEQYF; CDR3 DNA: TGCGCCAGCAGCTTGGGGGTCAACTCCTACGAGCAGTACTTC
J gene: TRBJ2-7; clone size: many; V gene: TRBV28; D gene: TRBD2; CDR3 protein: CASSLYAGGFYEQYF; CDR3 DNA: TGTGCCAGCAGTTTATATGCGGGAGGGTTCTACGAGCAGTACTTC
J gene: TRBJ2-7; clone size: many; V gene: TRBV6-1; D gene: -; CDR3 protein: CASSDVFERDYEQYF; CDR3 DNA: TGTGCCAGCAGTGACGTTTTCGAGAGGGACTACGAGCAGTACTTC
J gene: TRBJ1-5; clone size: once; V gene: TRBV20-1; D gene: -; CDR3 protein: CSARSTGAHSNQPQHF; CDR3 DNA: TGCAGTGCTAGATCAACGGGGGCTCATAGCAATCAGCCCCAGCATTTT